This T cell receptor beta chain emerged from a study of blood T cell repertoires in COVID-19. Study background: Spain, Italy and the United States supplied samples that represented acute and convalescent COVID-19. Sample material is recorded as cDNA or gDNA derived from T cells, B-cell-depleted T cells, or PBMCs.

Profiled with immunoSEQ multiplex PCR; TCRdb holds only in-frame clones, not every one. The sample contains about 100,000 clones, around four fifths of which appear only once. This CDR3 spans 15 amino acids. CDR1 and CDR2 (germline): PRHDT, FYEKMQ (reference sequence). V lost 4 bases, J lost 7 bases, and 10 bases stayed unmatched. Sequenced input: peripheral blood. The chain links TRBV13 to TRBJ2-7; 10 bases map to TRBD1. The origin of this receptor is a man aged 65 to 85 with active or convalescent COVID-19. The CDR3 DNA sequence: TGTGCCAGCAGCTCACCTGGGACAGGGGTTTATGAGCAGTACTTC. Protein sequence: CASSSPGTGVYEQYF.